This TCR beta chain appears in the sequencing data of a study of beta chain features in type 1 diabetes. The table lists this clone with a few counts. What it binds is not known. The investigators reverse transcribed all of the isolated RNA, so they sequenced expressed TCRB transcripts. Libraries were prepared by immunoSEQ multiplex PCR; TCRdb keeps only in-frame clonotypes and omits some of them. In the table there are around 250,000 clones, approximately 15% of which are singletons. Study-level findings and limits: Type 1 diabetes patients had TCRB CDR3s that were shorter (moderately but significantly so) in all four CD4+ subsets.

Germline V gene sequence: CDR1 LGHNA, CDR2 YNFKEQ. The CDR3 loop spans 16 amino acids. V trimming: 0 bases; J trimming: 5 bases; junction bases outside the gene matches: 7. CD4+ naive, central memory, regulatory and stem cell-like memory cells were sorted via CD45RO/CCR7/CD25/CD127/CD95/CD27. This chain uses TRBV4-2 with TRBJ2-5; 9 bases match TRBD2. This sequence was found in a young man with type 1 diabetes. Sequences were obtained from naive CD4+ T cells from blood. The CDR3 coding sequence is TGTGCCAGCAGCCAAGAAGGCGGGGGGGCCAGGGAGACCCAGTACTTC. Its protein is CASSQEGGGARETQYF.